The present T cell receptor beta chain was sequenced within a study of shared clonotypes between healthy human individuals. About the study: Per-donor plates numbered three CD4 naive, three CD4 memory, two CD8 naive and one CD8 memory.

Clones were sequenced by immunoSEQ multiplex PCR, and TCRdb holds only the in-frame ones, with some missing. The sample has some 500,000 clones, less than 96% seen once. Between the trimmed V and J ends, which lost 1 base and 7 bases, there was a span of 17 bases. CDR3 length equals 16 residues. Germline V gene lookup returns CDR1 MGHRA and CDR2 YSYEKL. The study's findings and limits: Rarefaction showed sorted-subset sequencing was incomplete despite large depth.

On this clone itself: As yet, its antigen is unknown.

The chain combines TRBV4-1 with TRBJ1-5; D unclear. This receptor was obtained from a young woman in good health. Sequencing input: naive CD4+ T cells sorted from blood. Subset noted: CD45RA+ positively selected. The CDR3 DNA reads as TGCGCCAGCAGCCAAGTTTGGTCGCGGGGAATACAGCCCCAGCATTTT. Protein: CASSQVWSRGIQPQHF.